A single sample is the source of the 10 T cell receptor beta chains below, sequenced in a study of CD8 T cell repertoires and HIV-1 epitope variants. Generated by immunoSEQ multiplex PCR, the TCRdb table keeps only in-frame clones and is missing some. There are 2,700 or so clones in the sample; 55% to 80% occur only once, and less than 50% lies in the top ten. Their recognized antigens are unknown. Source material: cultured CD8+ T cells derived from PBMCs. Receptors originate from a male donor with HIV.

This rearrangement joins TRBV28 to TRBJ2-5; D could derive from TRBD1 or TRBD2 (5 bases each). Per germline, CDR1 MDHEN and CDR2 SYDVKM. This CDR3 has 12 residues. V lost 4 bases and J 5 bases, leaving 8 bases between the germline ends. The CDR3 sequence is CASSWGMETQYF. The CDR3 nucleotides read TGTGCCAGCAGTTGGGGGATGGAGACCCAGTACTTC.

The chain links TRBV2 to TRBJ2-2; tentative D call: TRBD1 (6 bases). Germline V CDR1 and CDR2: SNHLY, FYNNEI. This CDR3 contains 14 residues. V was clipped by 11 bases and J by 2 bases, with 15 bases between them. In DNA, the CDR3 is TGTGCCGGGCGGACAGAAGCTAACACCGGGGAGCTGTTTTTT. This gives the protein CAGRTEANTGELFF. The full variable domain, completed using reference TRBV2 and TRBJ2-2, is EPEVTQTPSHQVTQMGQEVILRCVPISNHLYFYWYRQILGQKVEFLVSFYNNEISEKSEIFDDQFSVERPDGSNFTLKIRSTKLEDSAMYFCAGRTEANTGELFFGEGSRLTVL.

This clone was seen a handful of times. The chain has TRBV5-8 and TRBJ2-3; 10 nucleotides align to TRBD2. This CDR3 is built from 16 residues. Germline V CDR1 and CDR2: SGHTS, YDEGEE. V lost 4 bases and J lost 2; bases outside the gene matches: 7. This chain's CDR3 is CASSPTSGVATDTQYF. The CDR3 nucleotides are TGTGCCAGCAGCCCTACTAGCGGGGTCGCCACAGATACGCAGTATTTT. Complete variable domain (other parts from reference TRBV5-8 and TRBJ2-3): EAGVTQSPTHLIKTRGQQATLRCSPISGHTSVYWYQQALGLGLQFLLWYDEGEERNRGNFPPRFSGRQFPNYSSELNVNALELEDSALYLCASSPTSGVATDTQYFGPGTRLTVL.

This clone has just a few counts. The CDR3 DNA reads as TGTGCCAGCAGCTCCGTGGGACAGGGGGGCTATGGCTACACCTTC. Translating gives CASSSVGQGGYGYTF. J is TRBJ1-2 and V is TRBV27; 11 bases match TRBD1. CDR3 size: 15 residues. The J segment lost 4 bases and the V segment lost 6 bases, leaving 7 bases of the junction unmatched. Germline V CDR1 and CDR2: MNHEY, SMNVEV (reference sequence).

In its sample, this clone ranks as large. The J gene is TRBJ1-2, the V gene TRBV9; D gene unclear. V was shortened by 4 bases and J by 5 bases, with 18 bases between the two germline ends. Germline CDR1 and CDR2: SGDLS and YYNGEE. CDR3 length: 15 amino acids. CDR3 loop: CASSFVGSGAYGYTF. Here the CDR3 DNA reads TGTGCCAGCAGCTTCGTAGGGTCTGGAGCTTATGGCTACACCTTC. Supplemented by reference TRBV9 and TRBJ1-2, the full variable domain reads DSGVTQTPKHLITATGQRVTLRCSPRSGDLSVYWYQQSLDQGLQFLIQYYNGEERAKGNILERFSAQQFPDLHSELNLSSLELGDSALYFCASSFVGSGAYGYTFGSGTRLTVV.

This chain links TRBV5-1 with TRBJ1-1, with D unresolved. Germline CDR1 reads SGHRS; CDR2 reads YFSETQ. V dropped 0 bases and J dropped 1 base, with 13 bases sitting between them. This CDR3 spans 16 amino acids. For the CDR3, the DNA is TGCGCCAGCAGCTTGGCCTTTGGCAGAACGAACACTGAAGCTTTCTTT. Amino acid sequence: CASSLAFGRTNTEAFF.

The V gene is TRBV2, the J gene TRBJ2-5; the match to TRBD2 covers 13 bases. Germline V gene data show CDR1 as SNHLY and CDR2 as FYNNEI. The CDR3 length is 15 residues. J gave up 5 bases and V 3 bases, and 3 bases lay outside the gene matches. In DNA form, the CDR3 reads TGTGCCAGCAGTGACACTAGCGGGGGGGCCGAGACCCAGTACTTC. Protein product: CASSDTSGGAETQYF.

This clone was seen just once. The chain combines TRBV5-1 with TRBJ2-5; D remains ambiguous. The V and J ends lost 7 bases and 3 bases respectively, with 13 bases between them. The CDR3 has 13 amino acids. In germline, CDR1 is SGHRS, CDR2 YFSETQ. The CDR3 DNA is TGCGCCAGCGGCAGGCTACCCGAAGAGACCCAGTACTTC. Translating gives CASGRLPEETQYF.

DNA of the CDR3: TGTGCCAGCAGCCTAACCGTGGACAGCGCTATTCCCTACGAGCAGTACTTC. This sequence encodes CASSLTVDSAIPYEQYF. The chain links TRBV7-9 to TRBJ2-7; possible D gene TRBD1, 6 bases. The germline V gene encodes CDR1 SEHNR and CDR2 FQNEAQ (reference sequence). The CDR3 runs to 17 residues. Deletions cut 5 bases from V and 2 bases from J, with 22 bases between.

For this clone: One junction end does not reproduce the germline sequence, and a read error may be involved. The gene calls are TRBV5-1 and TRBJ1-5, with D hard to call. Germline-derived CDR1 and CDR2 are SGHRS and YFSETQ. There are 13 residues in the CDR3. The CDR3 DNA reads TGCGTCAGCAGCTTGGATAGCAATCAGCCCCAGCATTTT. It is translated as CVSSLDSNQPQHF. Using reference TRBV5-1 and TRBJ1-5 for the parts outside the CDR3, the full variable domain is KAGVTQTPRYLIKTRGQQVTLSCSPISGHRSVSWYQQTPGQGLQFLFEYFSETQRNKGNFPGRFSGRQFSNSRSEMNVSTLELGDSALYLCVSSLDSNQPQHFGDGTRLSIL.